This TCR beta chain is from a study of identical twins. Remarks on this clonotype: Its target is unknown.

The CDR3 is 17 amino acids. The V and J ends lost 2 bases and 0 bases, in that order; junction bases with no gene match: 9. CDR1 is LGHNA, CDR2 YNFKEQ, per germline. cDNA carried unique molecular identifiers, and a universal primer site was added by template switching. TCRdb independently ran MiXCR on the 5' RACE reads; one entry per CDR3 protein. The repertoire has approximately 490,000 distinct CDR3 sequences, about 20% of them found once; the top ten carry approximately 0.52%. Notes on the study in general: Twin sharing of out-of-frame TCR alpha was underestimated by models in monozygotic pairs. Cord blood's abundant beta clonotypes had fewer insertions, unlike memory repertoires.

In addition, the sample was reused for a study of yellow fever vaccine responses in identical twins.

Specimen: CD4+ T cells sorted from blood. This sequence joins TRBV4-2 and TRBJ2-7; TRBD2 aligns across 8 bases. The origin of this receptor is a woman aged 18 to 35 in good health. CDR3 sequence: CASSQLLAGKSSYEQYF. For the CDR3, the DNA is TGTGCCAGCAGCCAACTTTTAGCGGGAAAGAGCTCCTACGAGCAGTACTTC.